Listed below are T cell receptor beta chains from one sample, sequenced in a study of blood T cell repertoires in COVID-19. TCRdb's table, derived via immunoSEQ multiplex PCR, lists solely in-frame clones and lacks some. The sample records some 120,000 clones, more than 70% being singletons. The sequenced sample was peripheral blood. The receptor source for this set is a human donor in a cohort sampled during active COVID-19. The CDR3 runs from the conserved cysteine through the conserved F or W. D genes are given only for firm matches. Size tells how often a clone was seen (once, few, many) or the class of an expanded clone, and some rows leave it out.

D: .; size: .; J: TRBJ2-6; V: TRBV10-3; length: 14; DNA: TGTGCCATCAGTGCTTACTCTGGGGCCAACGTCCTGACTTTC; CDR3: CAISAYSGANVLTF
D: .; size: .; J: TRBJ2-7; V: TRBV28; length: 15; DNA: TGTGCCAGCAGTTTATTGGGGGGTAGCTACTACGAGCAGTACTTC; CDR3: CASSLLGGSYYEQYF
D: TRBD1; size: .; J: TRBJ2-7; V: TRBV7-9; length: 12; DNA: TGTGCCAGCAGCGCGACAGGGGTCGAGCAGTACTTC; CDR3: CASSATGVEQYF
D: .; size: .; J: TRBJ1-3; V: TRBV19; length: 17; DNA: TGTGCCAGTAGTACTCAGGGCTGGCTCCTTATTGGAAACACCATATATTTT; CDR3: CASSTQGWLLIGNTIYF
D: TRBD1; size: .; J: TRBJ1-1; V: TRBV2; length: 14; DNA: TGTGCCAGCAGTCGATTCTCAGGGGGCACTGAAGCTTTCTTT; CDR3: CASSRFSGGTEAFF
D: .; size: .; J: TRBJ2-7; V: TRBV6-5; length: 14; DNA: TGTGCCAGCAGCGCCGACAGGACCTCCTACGAGCAGTACTTC; CDR3: CASSADRTSYEQYF
D: TRBD1; size: .; J: TRBJ1-6; V: TRBV6-6; length: 14; DNA: TGTGCCAGCAGCCCTAGACAGGGGAATTCACCCCTCCACTTT; CDR3: CASSPRQGNSPLHF
D: .; size: .; J: TRBJ2-1; V: TRBV5-1; length: 13; DNA: TGCGCCAGCAGCTTGGCCCATGCGTATGAGCAGTTCTTC; CDR3: CASSLAHAYEQFF
D: TRBD2; size: .; J: TRBJ2-2; V: TRBV5-1; length: 20; DNA: TGCGCCAGCAGCCCAATCCCGGGACTAGCGACTTCCGCGAACACCGGGGAGCTGTTTTTT; CDR3: CASSPIPGLATSANTGELFF
D: TRBD1; size: .; J: TRBJ1-4; V: TRBV30; length: 15; DNA: TGTGCCTGGAACAGGGGGACCATATCTAATGAAAAACTGTTTTTT; CDR3: CAWNRGTISNEKLFF
D: TRBD1; size: .; J: TRBJ2-1; V: TRBV4-1; length: 15; DNA: TGCGCCAGCAGCCGCCGGGACAGAGGAAACAATGAGCAGTTCTTC; CDR3: CASSRRDRGNNEQFF
D: .; size: .; J: TRBJ1-5; V: TRBV15; length: 18; DNA: TGTGCCACCAGCAGACCTCCCGGGGATTCGGTGGGAAAGCAGCCCCAGCATTTT; CDR3: CATSRPPGDSVGKQPQHF
D: TRBD1; size: once; J: TRBJ2-7; V: TRBV3-1/TRBV3-2; length: 14; DNA: TGTGCCAGCAGCCCCTTGGACAGGGGCGACGAGCAGTACTTC; CDR3: CASSPLDRGDEQYF
D: .; size: .; J: TRBJ1-5; V: TRBV7-2; length: 16; DNA: TGTGCCAGCAGCCCGGCGGGGACTTATAGCAATCAGCCCCAGCATTTT; CDR3: CASSPAGTYSNQPQHF
D: .; size: .; J: TRBJ2-7; V: TRBV7-9; length: 13; DNA: TGTGCCAGCGAGAGCGGCACCACCTACGAGCAGTACTTC; CDR3: CASESGTTYEQYF
D: .; size: .; J: TRBJ2-7; V: TRBV12-3/TRBV12-4; length: 13; DNA: TGTGCCAGCAGTTTTCAGGGATACTACGAGCAGTACTTC; CDR3: CASSFQGYYEQYF
D: TRBD1; size: .; J: TRBJ2-7; V: TRBV2; length: 15; DNA: TGTGCCAGCAGTGTAGGGGGACAGGGGGCCTACGAGCAGTACTTC; CDR3: CASSVGGQGAYEQYF
D: TRBD2; size: .; J: TRBJ2-3; V: TRBV27; length: 19; DNA: TGTGCCAGCAGTTTACGACCCCACCCTAGCGGGCAGAGCACAGATACGCAGTATTTT; CDR3: CASSLRPHPSGQSTDTQYF
D: .; size: .; J: TRBJ2-3; V: TRBV4-1; length: 15; DNA: TGCGCCAGCAGCCAAGTACAGGGTAAATTAGATACGCAGTATTTT; CDR3: CASSQVQGKLDTQYF
D: .; size: .; J: TRBJ2-2; V: TRBV6-1; length: 15; DNA: TGTGCCAGCAGATGGGACAACTCGAACACCGGGGAGCTGTTTTTT; CDR3: CASRWDNSNTGELFF
D: TRBD2; size: .; J: TRBJ2-4; V: TRBV6-6; length: 18; DNA: TGTGCCAGCAGTCTATCTAGCGGGAGCTCTTTAGCCAAAAACATTCAGTACTTC; CDR3: CASSLSSGSSLAKNIQYF
D: .; size: few; J: TRBJ1-2; V: TRBV3-1/TRBV3-2; length: 15; DNA: TGTGCCAGCAGCCAAGATCGTAGGGGCATCAATGGCTACACCTTC; CDR3: CASSQDRRGINGYTF
D: .; size: .; J: TRBJ1-1; V: TRBV10-3; length: 13; DNA: TGTGCCATCAGTGAATCAGACGGGAAGAGGGCTTTCTTT; CDR3: CAISESDGKRAFF
D: .; size: once; J: TRBJ1-1; V: TRBV13; length: 14; DNA: TGTGCCAGCAGCTCCCTCCGGGACTCCTTTGAAGCTTTCTTT; CDR3: CASSSLRDSFEAFF
D: TRBD2; size: .; J: TRBJ2-1; V: TRBV6-6; length: 14; DNA: TGTGCCAGTATACTAGCGGGGGCTTACAATGAGCAGTTCTTC; CDR3: CASILAGAYNEQFF
D: .; size: once; J: TRBJ2-7; V: TRBV4-1; length: 13; DNA: TGCGCCAGCAGCCAACTGTCTTACTACGAGCAGTACTTC; CDR3: CASSQLSYYEQYF
D: .; size: .; J: TRBJ1-2; V: TRBV12-3/TRBV12-4; length: 13; DNA: TGTGCCAGCAGCATCGACAAGCTCTATGGCTACACCTTC; CDR3: CASSIDKLYGYTF
D: .; size: .; J: TRBJ1-5; V: TRBV7-2; length: 15; DNA: TGTGCCAGCAGCTTAGTCCAGGGTAGCAATCAGCCCCAGCATTTT; CDR3: CASSLVQGSNQPQHF
D: .; size: .; J: TRBJ2-5; V: TRBV10-3; length: 14; DNA: TGTGCCATCAGTGTAGGAGCGGTCCAAGAGACCCAGTACTTC; CDR3: CAISVGAVQETQYF
D: TRBD2; size: few; J: TRBJ2-2; V: TRBV27; length: 15; DNA: TGTGCCAGCAGTCCCCGGGCTAGCGGCACCGGGGAGCTGTTTTTT; CDR3: CASSPRASGTGELFF
D: TRBD1; size: .; J: TRBJ1-1; V: TRBV2; length: 15; DNA: TGTGCCAGCAGACTACGACAGGGACTGAACACTGAAGCTTTCTTT; CDR3: CASRLRQGLNTEAFF
D: .; size: .; J: TRBJ2-7; V: TRBV7-2; length: 16; DNA: TGTGCCAGCAGCTTAACCAGACTCGCACAGGCAGGGGAGCAGTACTTC; CDR3: CASSLTRLAQAGEQYF
D: TRBD1; size: .; J: TRBJ1-5; V: TRBV18; length: 16; DNA: TGTGCCAGCTCAGGGACAGTCCTGGCTAGCAATCAGCCCCAGCATTTT; CDR3: CASSGTVLASNQPQHF
D: .; size: few; J: TRBJ1-6; V: TRBV10-3; length: 13; DNA: TGTGCCCAAGGACAAGACTATAATTCACCCCTCCACTTT; CDR3: CAQGQDYNSPLHF
D: .; size: .; J: TRBJ2-1; V: TRBV1; length: 15; DNA: TGCACCAGCAGCCTAGCGGGAGGGTCCTACAATGAGCAGTTCTTC; CDR3: CTSSLAGGSYNEQFF
D: TRBD1; size: .; J: TRBJ1-2; V: TRBV6-4; length: 13; DNA: TGTGCCAGCAGTGACGGCAGGGGGCATGGCTACACCTTC; CDR3: CASSDGRGHGYTF